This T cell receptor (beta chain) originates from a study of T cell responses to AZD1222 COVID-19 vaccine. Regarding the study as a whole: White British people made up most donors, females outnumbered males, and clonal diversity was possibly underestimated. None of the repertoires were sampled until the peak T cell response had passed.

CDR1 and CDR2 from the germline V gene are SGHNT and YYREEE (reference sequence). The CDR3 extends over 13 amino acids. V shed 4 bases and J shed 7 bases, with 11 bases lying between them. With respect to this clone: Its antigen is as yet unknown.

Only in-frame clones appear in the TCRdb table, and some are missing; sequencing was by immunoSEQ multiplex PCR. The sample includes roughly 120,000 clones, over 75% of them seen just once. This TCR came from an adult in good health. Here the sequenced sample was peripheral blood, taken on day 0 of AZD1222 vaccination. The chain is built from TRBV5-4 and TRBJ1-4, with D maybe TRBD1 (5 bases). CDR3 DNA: TGTGCCAGCAGCCGTACCGGGGGTGAAAAACTGTTTTTT. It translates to CASSRTGGEKLFF.